This T cell receptor beta chain stems from a study of T cell clonality in common variable immunodeficiency. General study results and limits: Repertoire-complication correlations in CVID were limited by patient heterogeneity. The cause of increased CVID clonality remains unclear without subpopulation sequencing. Shared TCRbeta clones were fewer between CVID subjects than controls.

This clone was detected ten times or more. Its antigen is as yet unknown. Sequencing ends 3 residues short of the CDR3 end; the germline J gene provides the rest. The CDR3 is 15 residues long. V lost 0 bases and J lost 3; bases outside the gene matches: 3. Germline CDR1 is SGHRS and CDR2 is YFSETQ. Equal genomic DNA amounts from CVID and control samples were sequenced. Method: immunoSEQ multiplex PCR; TCRdb's copy keeps in-frame clones and lacks some. The specimen gives over 35,000 clones without singletons; the ten biggest hold about 0.68%. The rearrangement joins TRBV5-1 to TRBJ2-7, with 10 bases that match TRBD2. This clonotype was obtained from a person aged 18 to 75 in good health. The sequencing input was peripheral blood mononuclear cells. CDR3 protein: CASSLGGLANYEQYF. The sequenced part of the CDR3 DNA is TGCGCCAGCAGCTTGGGGGGACTAGCGAACTACGAG.